Below are 7 T cell receptor beta chains sequenced from a single sample in a study of OX40 agonist ivuxolimab in advanced cancers. Clones were read by immunoSEQ multiplex PCR, and TCRdb kept only the in-frame ones, dropping some. Of tens of thousands of clones listed, 86% are singletons. The material was CD4+ or CD8+ T cells sorted from blood, obtained in a trial of the OX40 agonist ivuxolimab. These receptors all stem from an adult with an advanced solid tumor such as melanoma, head and neck, liver or kidney cancer.

V is TRBV6-6 and J is TRBJ2-7; tentative D call: TRBD2 (5 bases). V was shortened by 5 bases and J by 3 bases, with 11 bases between the two germline ends. Germline assignment: CDR1 MNHNY and CDR2 SVGAGI (reference sequence). The CDR3 totals 13 residues. CDR3 protein: CASSPRGNYEQYF. The CDR3 DNA follows: TGTGCCAGCAGTCCTCGGGGTAACTACGAGCAGTACTTC.

The chain joins TRBV12-5 to TRBJ1-1; D gene ambiguous. In germline, CDR1 is LGHNT, CDR2 FRNRAP. This CDR3 region has 12 residues. The V and J ends lost 1 base and 5 bases respectively, with 5 bases between them. CDR3 region: CASGLGVTEAFF. The DNA of the CDR3 is TGTGCTAGTGGTTTGGGGGTGACTGAAGCTTTCTTT.

The V gene is TRBV29-1, the J gene TRBJ1-2; D might be TRBD1 (5 bases). The CDR3 is made up of 15 amino acids. V lost 1 base, J lost 5 bases, and 17 bases lay in between. In germline, CDR1 is SQVTM, CDR2 ANQGSEA. The CDR3 sequence: CSVEGVREGGYGYTF. The CDR3 coding sequence is TGCAGCGTTGAAGGGGTCAGGGAAGGTGGATATGGCTACACCTTC.

This chain uses TRBV9 with TRBJ1-1; D gene ambiguous. The CDR3 extends over 13 amino acids. The V gene lost 0 bases and the J gene lost 8 bases, with 11 bases spanning the gap. CDR1 is SGDLS and CDR2 is YYNGEE in the germline V gene. CDR3 in DNA: TGTGCCAGCAGCGTAGGGGCAGCCTCCGAAGCTTTCTTT. Translation gives CASSVGAASEAFF. Full variable domain (rest looked up from reference TRBV9 and TRBJ1-1): DSGVTQTPKHLITATGQRVTLRCSPRSGDLSVYWYQQSLDQGLQFLIQYYNGEERAKGNILERFSAQQFPDLHSELNLSSLELGDSALYFCASSVGAASEAFFGQGTRLTVV.

The chain links TRBV10-1 to TRBJ2-3; 8 nucleotides line up with TRBD2. With V trimmed by 3 bases and J by 4 bases, 6 bases remained unmatched. The CDR3 is made up of 15 amino acids. Per germline, CDR1 WNHNN and CDR2 SYGVQD (reference sequence). The CDR3 loop is CASSDSGGAADTQYF. Written as DNA, the CDR3 is TGCGCCAGCAGTGACTCGGGGGGGGCCGCAGATACGCAGTATTTT.

This clone came up once. The genes are TRBV23-1 and TRBJ1-1; D ambiguous. TRBV23-1 is designated an ORF whose function remains uncertain. The CDR3 totals 15 residues. V was shortened by 0 bases and J by 0 bases, with 8 bases between the two germline ends. This CDR3 is CASSQSWVLNTEAFF. DNA of the CDR3: TGCGCCAGCAGTCAATCTTGGGTTTTGAACACTGAAGCTTTCTTT.

The J gene is TRBJ1-6, the V gene TRBV6-6; a weak D match, TRBD1 (6 bases). Germline CDR1 is MNHNY and CDR2 is SVGAGI (reference sequence). Trimming stripped 0 bases from V and 7 bases from J, with 10 bases between. This CDR3 is 15 amino acids long. The DNA for the CDR3 is TGTGCCAGCAGTTACTCCCCAGGGGAGAATTCACCCCTCCACTTT. Translating gives CASSYSPGENSPLHF.